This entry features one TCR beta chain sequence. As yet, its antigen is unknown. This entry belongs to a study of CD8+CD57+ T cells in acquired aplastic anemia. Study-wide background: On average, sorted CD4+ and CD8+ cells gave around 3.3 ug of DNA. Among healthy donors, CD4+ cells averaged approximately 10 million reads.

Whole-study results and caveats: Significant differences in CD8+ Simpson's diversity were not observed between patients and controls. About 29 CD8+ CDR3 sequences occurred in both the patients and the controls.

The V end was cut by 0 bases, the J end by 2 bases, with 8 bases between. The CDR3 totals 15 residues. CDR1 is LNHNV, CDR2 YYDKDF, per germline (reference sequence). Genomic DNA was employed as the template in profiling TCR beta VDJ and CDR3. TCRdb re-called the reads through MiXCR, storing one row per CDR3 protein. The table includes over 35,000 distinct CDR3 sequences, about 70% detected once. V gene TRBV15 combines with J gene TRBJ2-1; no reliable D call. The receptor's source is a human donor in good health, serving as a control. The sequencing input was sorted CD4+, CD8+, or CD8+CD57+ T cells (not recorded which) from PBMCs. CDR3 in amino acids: CATSRDGQAYNEQFF. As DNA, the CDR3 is TGTGCCACCAGCAGAGATGGCCAGGCCTACAATGAGCAGTTCTTC.